One sample yielded the 19 T cell receptor beta chains listed below, sequenced in a study of blood T cell repertoires in COVID-19. Data came from immunoSEQ multiplex PCR; TCRdb stores just in-frame clones and leaves some out. The table has more than 40,000 clones, 75% to 90% seen once. What was sequenced was peripheral blood. These receptors were obtained from a human donor with acute or convalescent COVID-19. The donor label of this sample is uncertain.

The rearrangement joins TRBV15 to TRBJ1-1, with 7 bases that match TRBD1. CDR3 size: 13 residues. The V gene end was trimmed by 6 bases and the J gene end by 1 base; junction bases not matched to a gene: 2. The V gene's germline CDR1 is LNHNV and CDR2 YYDKDF (reference sequence). This CDR3 reads CATSRDRNTEAFF. CDR3 in DNA: TGTGCCACCAGTAGGGACAGGAACACTGAAGCTTTCTTT.

The chain links TRBV7-6 to TRBJ1-1; no clear D. V lost 8 bases and J 0 bases, leaving 10 bases between the germline ends. The CDR3 has 13 amino acids. The germline V gene encodes CDR1 SGHVS and CDR2 FNYEAQ. The CDR3, as DNA: TGTGCCAGCTCAACAGTCATGAACACTGAAGCTTTCTTT. Translating it yields CASSTVMNTEAFF.

The chain combines TRBV19 with TRBJ2-5; 12 bases are shared with TRBD1. Germline V lookup: CDR1 LNHDA, CDR2 SQIVND (reference sequence). The CDR3 contains 14 residues. The V segment lost 7 bases and the J segment 5 bases; nucleotides outside the gene matches: 5. CDR3 amino acids: CASKGQGAAETQYF. The CDR3 nucleotides read TGTGCCAGTAAGGGACAGGGGGCAGCGGAGACCCAGTACTTC.

The V and J genes are TRBV7-3 and TRBJ2-7; the D is unclear. The germline V gene has CDR1 SGHTA and CDR2 FQGTGA. CDR3 length: 13 amino acids. V lost 5 bases and J 4 bases, leaving 12 bases between the germline ends. The CDR3 reads CASSAGQRYEQYF. In DNA form, the CDR3 reads TGTGCCAGCAGCGCTGGGCAGAGATACGAGCAGTACTTC.

The genes are TRBV7-9 and TRBJ2-1; D unclear. CDR1 is SEHNR, CDR2 FQNEAQ, per germline (reference sequence). CDR3 length: 17 residues. V shed 5 bases and J shed 0 bases, with 17 bases lying between them. This CDR3 is CASSQIHSYSSYNEQFF. In nucleotides, the CDR3 is TGTGCCAGCAGCCAAATCCACAGCTATAGCTCCTACAATGAGCAGTTCTTC. Full variable domain (remainder filled in from reference TRBV7-9 and TRBJ2-1): DTGVSQNPRHKITKRGQNVTFRCDPISEHNRLYWYRQTLGQGPEFLTYFQNEAQLEKSRLLSDRFSAERPKGSFSTLEIQRTEQGDSAMYLCASSQIHSYSSYNEQFFGPGTRLTVL.

The CDR3 region is CASSYRDRLKGTEAFF. CDR3 DNA: TGTGCCAGCAGTTACAGAGACAGGTTAAAAGGCACTGAAGCTTTCTTT. The chain employs TRBV28 and TRBJ1-1, with D possibly TRBD1 on 6 matching bases. CDR3 length equals 16 residues. Trimming left V 4 bases short and J 4 bases short, with 19 bases between. Germline assignment: CDR1 MDHEN and CDR2 SYDVKM.

The J gene is TRBJ1-2, the V gene TRBV27; 7 bases map to TRBD1. Trimming removed 4 bases from V and 8 bases from J; junction bases left unmatched: 10. Germline loops: CDR1 MNHEY, CDR2 SMNVEV (reference sequence). The CDR3 sequence is 14 residues long. The CDR3 reads CASSWGDRAGGYTF. CDR3 nucleotides: TGTGCCAGCAGTTGGGGGGACAGAGCAGGAGGCTACACCTTC.

The chain employs TRBV6-5 and TRBJ2-1, with D maybe TRBD2 (6 bases). The ends were cut back, 5 bases at V and 10 bases at J, with 18 bases in the middle. The CDR3 totals 14 residues. In germline, CDR1 is MNHEY, CDR2 SVGAGI. CDR3 region: CASSRKWGVEEQFF. DNA of the CDR3: TGTGCCAGCAGTAGGAAGTGGGGGGTGGAGGAGCAGTTCTTC.

The chain recombines TRBV11-1 with TRBJ2-2; TRBD2 might be the D (5 bases). The CDR3 length is 14 residues. Germline V gives CDR1 SGHAT, CDR2 FQDESV (reference sequence). The V and J ends lost 4 bases and 5 bases respectively, with 11 bases between them. Here the CDR3 DNA reads TGTGCCAGCAGCTCCCGGCGGGCGACCGGGGAGCTGTTTTTT. Amino acids: CASSSRRATGELFF.

About this clone: At one end the junction does not follow the germline gene, possibly because of a read error. The chain has TRBV7-7 and TRBJ1-3; weak D call: TRBD1 (5 bases). Germline V gene data show CDR1 as SSHAT and CDR2 as FNYEAQ (reference sequence). CDR3 length: 15 residues. CDR3 nucleotides: TGTGCTAGCACCCATTGGGGGGGGAAAGGAAACACCATATATTTT. Protein product: CASTHWGGKGNTIYF.

The chain joins TRBV6-5 to TRBJ1-5; D ambiguous. The CDR3 length is 14 residues. Trimming pared 2 bases from V and 2 bases from J, leaving 7 bases between. Per germline, CDR1 MNHEY and CDR2 SVGAGI. This chain's CDR3 is CASSYMEGNQPQHF. The CDR3 DNA follows: TGTGCCAGCAGTTACATGGAGGGCAATCAGCCCCAGCATTTT.

The rearrangement uses TRBV6-2 or TRBV6-3 and TRBJ1-1, with D perhaps matching TRBD1 (5 bases). Germline-derived CDR1 and CDR2 are MNHEY and SVGEGT. This CDR3 has 13 amino acids. V lost 5 bases and J lost 6, with 13 bases in between. The CDR3 protein is CASSGGGMSEAFF. In DNA form, the CDR3 reads TGTGCCAGCAGTGGGGGAGGGATGTCTGAAGCTTTCTTT.

J is TRBJ1-2 and V is TRBV11-3; D perhaps matches TRBD1 (6 bases). The CDR3 length is 14 residues. The V end was cut by 4 bases, the J end by 5 bases, with 14 bases between. Germline CDR1 SGHNT, CDR2 YENEEA. Written as DNA, the CDR3 is TGTGCCAGCAGCTCCGGACAGCGGGGGTATGGCTACACCTTC. Translating it yields CASSSGQRGYGYTF.

This chain connects TRBV6-5 to TRBJ1-2; TRBD1 matches 9 bases. J gave up 4 bases and V 8 bases, and 11 bases lay outside the gene matches. Per the germline V gene, CDR1 is MNHEY and CDR2 is SVGAGI. The CDR3 has 15 residues. CDR3 residues: CASGFGQGTLYGYTF. The DNA for the CDR3 is TGTGCCAGCGGTTTCGGACAGGGGACACTCTATGGCTACACCTTC.

The chain carries TRBV7-2 and TRBJ1-1; D remains unclear. Germline V gives CDR1 SGHTA, CDR2 FQGNSA. V was shortened by 1 base and J by 5 bases, with 14 bases between the two germline ends. The CDR3 extends over 15 amino acids. DNA for the CDR3: TGTGCCAGCAGCTTAGGGGGAGGAGGTAGGACTGAAGCTTTCTTT. Encoded protein: CASSLGGGGRTEAFF.

The chain recombines TRBV6-5 with TRBJ1-4; D is possibly TRBD1 (5 bases). The V end lost 7 bases, the J end lost 5 bases, and 17 bases lay between the germline ends. There are 15 residues in the CDR3. CDR1 is MNHEY, CDR2 SVGAGI, per germline. The CDR3 spells CASILQASGNEKLFF. The CDR3, as DNA: TGTGCCAGCATCCTACAGGCCTCAGGGAATGAAAAACTGTTTTTT.

The chain employs TRBV6-5 and TRBJ2-7; 8 positions agree with TRBD1. CDR3 length: 16 residues. Trimming cost V 3 bases and J 6 bases; bases outside gene matches: 13. Germline CDR1 MNHEY, CDR2 SVGAGI. The CDR3 DNA is TGTGCCAGCAGTTATCTCTTTACAGGGGGGTCGGGCGAGCAGTACTTC. Protein sequence: CASSYLFTGGSGEQYF.

V gene TRBV27 combines with J gene TRBJ2-7; no clear D gene. Germline V CDR1 and CDR2: MNHEY, SMNVEV (reference sequence). There are 16 residues in the CDR3. V lost 1 base, J lost 0 bases, and 13 bases lay in between. The CDR3 nucleotides are TGTGCCAGCAGTTTATACAACCCCCAGATCTCCTACGAGCAGTACTTC. Its translation is CASSLYNPQISYEQYF.

This clone is categorized as large (0.1 to 1%). The chain links TRBV2 to TRBJ2-7; D unclear. This CDR3 region has 16 residues. Germline-derived CDR1 and CDR2 are SNHLY and FYNNEI. V dropped 0 bases and J dropped 0 bases, with 12 bases sitting between them. CDR3 DNA: TGTGCCAGCAGTGAAGCGCCCGATAGGAGCTCCTACGAGCAGTACTTC. Protein sequence: CASSEAPDRSSYEQYF.